The 10 T cell receptor beta chains reported below all come from one sample, sequenced in a study of T cell repertoires in cytomegalovirus infection. A single record per CDR3 protein comes from TCRdb applying MiXCR to the reads. The sample has fewer than 400,000 distinct CDR3 sequences; 15% to 20% are singletons. Sequenced input: PBMCs. The receptors were sampled from a human donor in good health (CMV status not recorded). Some clones in this sample may be carry-over from other donors' samples.

This clonotype was counted at least ten times. V is TRBV7-2 and J is TRBJ2-5; 15 nucleotides align to TRBD2. The germline gives CDR1 SGHTA, CDR2 FQGNSA. With 0 bases clipped from V and 6 bases from J, the junction kept 11 bases outside the gene matches. The CDR3 consists of 19 residues. The CDR3 is CASSLAPGLAGGDPKTQYF. Here the CDR3 DNA reads TGTGCCAGCAGCTTAGCCCCGGGACTAGCGGGGGGAGATCCGAAGACCCAGTACTTC.

The CDR3 here is CASSLRGIDYGYTF. In nucleotides, the CDR3 is TGTGCCAGCAGCTTACGAGGAATCGACTATGGCTACACCTTC. V gene TRBV7-9 combines with J gene TRBJ1-2; the D is unclear. The germline gives CDR1 SEHNR, CDR2 FQNEAQ (reference sequence). CDR3 size: 14 residues. The V gene lost 2 bases and the J gene lost 3 bases, with 10 bases spanning the gap.

This chain joins TRBV20-1 and TRBJ2-1; the match to TRBD2 covers 7 bases. The CDR3 totals 13 residues. The V gene end was trimmed by 1 base and the J gene end by 3 bases; junction bases not matched to a gene: 0. Germline V gene data show CDR1 as DFQATT and CDR2 as SNEGSKA (reference sequence). CDR3 residues: CSARAGGYNEQFF. CDR3 sequence (DNA): TGCAGTGCTAGAGCGGGAGGCTACAATGAGCAGTTCTTC.

This clonotype was recorded a few times. The gene calls are TRBV4-2 and TRBJ2-3, with D perhaps matching TRBD1 (6 bases). The length of the CDR3 is 15 residues. Germline-derived CDR1 and CDR2 are LGHNA and YNFKEQ. Trimming took 4 bases from V and 0 from J, leaving 11 bases between them. The CDR3 region has the DNA TGTGCCAGCAGCCTAGGGGGAGACAGCACAGATACGCAGTATTTT. It codes for CASSLGGDSTDTQYF.

Many counts were recorded for this clonotype. The chain couples TRBV7-8 to TRBJ2-5; D remains ambiguous. Germline V gives CDR1 SGHVS, CDR2 FQNEAQ. This CDR3 has 15 amino acids. With 6 bases removed from V and 1 base from J, the gap between germline ends came to 15 bases. The CDR3 coding sequence is TGTGCCAGCAGGCCCCCGGCTGGGCTCCAAGAGACCCAGTACTTC. Its protein is CASRPPAGLQETQYF. Using reference TRBV7-8 and TRBJ2-5 for the parts outside the CDR3, the full variable domain is GAGVSQSPRYKVAKRGQDVALRCDPISGHVSLFWYQQALGQGPEFLTYFQNEAQLDKSGLPSDRFFAERPEGSVSTLKIQRTQQEDSAVYLCASRPPAGLQETQYFGPGTRLLVL.

The J gene is TRBJ2-3, the V gene TRBV6-6, with TRBD2 as a possible D gene (6 bases). This CDR3 has 15 amino acids. V gave up 2 bases and J gave up 3 bases, with 12 bases separating them. CDR1 is MNHNY and CDR2 is SVGAGI in the germline V gene (reference sequence). CDR3: CASSYIVSGTDTQYF. In DNA form, the CDR3 reads TGTGCCAGCAGTTACATTGTTAGCGGAACAGATACGCAGTATTTT.

This clonotype was recorded at least ten times. The V gene is TRBV7-6, the J gene TRBJ2-1, with 8 nucleotides matching TRBD2. The CDR3 has 17 residues. CDR1 is SGHVS, CDR2 FNYEAQ, per germline. Trimming cost V 1 base and J 8 bases; bases outside gene matches: 13. The CDR3 loop is CASSLGGLAGSGDEQFF. CDR3 sequence (DNA): TGTGCCAGCAGCTTAGGAGGTCTAGCGGGTTCAGGCGATGAGCAGTTCTTC. Supplemented by reference TRBV7-6 and TRBJ2-1, the full variable domain reads GAGVSQSPRYKVTKRGQDVALRCDPISGHVSLYWYRQALGQGPEFLTYFNYEAQQDKSGLPNDRFSAERPEGSISTLTIQRTEQRDSAMYRCASSLGGLAGSGDEQFFGPGTRLTVL.

The rearrangement joins TRBV19 to TRBJ2-1, with a weak D call TRBD2 (6 bases). This CDR3 has 15 amino acids. Germline lookup yields CDR1 LNHDA and CDR2 SQIVND (reference sequence). V was clipped by 6 bases and J by 0 bases, with 12 bases between them. CDR3 residues: CASRNPGLSYNEQFF. The CDR3 nucleotides read TGTGCCAGTAGAAACCCGGGACTCTCCTACAATGAGCAGTTCTTC.

This clonotype was observed a handful of times. The rearrangement uses TRBV12-3 or TRBV12-4 and TRBJ2-6; TRBD1 aligns across 8 bases. The J segment lost 4 bases and the V segment lost 7 bases, leaving 6 bases of the junction unmatched. The CDR3 is 15 residues long. Written as DNA, the CDR3 is TGTGCCAGCACGCAGGGGGCGACGGGGGCCAACGTCCTGACTTTC. Translating it yields CASTQGATGANVLTF.

The DNA of the CDR3 is TGTGCCAGCAGTTCGTTAGCGGGAGGAGGCAATGAGCAGTTCTTC. Translation: CASSSLAGGGNEQFF. The V call is TRBV12-3 or TRBV12-4, the J call TRBJ2-1; 10 positions match TRBD2. The CDR3 loop spans 15 amino acids. V shed 4 bases, J shed 6 bases, and the junction held 6 bases outside the gene matches.